This T cell receptor (beta chain) appears in the sequencing data of a study of T cell changes during pregnancy in multiple sclerosis. Germline CDR1 and CDR2: LNHDA and SQIVND (reference sequence). With 4 bases clipped from V and 3 bases from J, the junction kept 2 bases outside the gene matches. The CDR3 sequence is 15 residues long. Sequencing used immunoSEQ multiplex PCR; TCRdb keeps in-frame clones, though not all of them. The data show tens of thousands of clones, roughly 89% seen once. This rearrangement joins TRBV19 to TRBJ2-7; TRBD2 matches 14 bases. This receptor was identified in a female donor with multiple sclerosis, enrolled in a pregnancy study. This specimen was peripheral blood, taken in the second trimester of pregnancy. The DNA of the CDR3 is TGTGCCAGTAGTAGGGGGACTAGCGGGAGCTACGAGCAGTACTTC. Amino acids: CASSRGTSGSYEQYF.